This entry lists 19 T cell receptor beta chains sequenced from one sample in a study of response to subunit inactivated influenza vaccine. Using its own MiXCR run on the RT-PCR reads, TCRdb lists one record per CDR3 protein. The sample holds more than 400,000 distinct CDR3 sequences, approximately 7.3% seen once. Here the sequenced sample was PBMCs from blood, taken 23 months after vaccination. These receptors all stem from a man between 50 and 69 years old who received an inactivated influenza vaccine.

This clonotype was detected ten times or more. In DNA form, the CDR3 reads TGCAGCGTTGTCGAGACTCGCTCCTACGAGCAGTACTTC. Protein sequence: CSVVETRSYEQYF. The chain links TRBV29-1 to TRBJ2-7; no clear D gene. The CDR3 totals 13 residues. Germline values: CDR1 SQVTM, CDR2 ANQGSEA. The V gene lost 4 bases and the J gene lost 0 bases, with 10 bases spanning the gap.

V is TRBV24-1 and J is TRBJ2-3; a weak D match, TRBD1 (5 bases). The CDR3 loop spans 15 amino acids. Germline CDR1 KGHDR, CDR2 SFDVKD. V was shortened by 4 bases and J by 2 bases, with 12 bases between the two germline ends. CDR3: CATSDQHGATDTQYF. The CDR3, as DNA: TGTGCCACCAGTGACCAGCATGGGGCCACAGATACGCAGTATTTT.

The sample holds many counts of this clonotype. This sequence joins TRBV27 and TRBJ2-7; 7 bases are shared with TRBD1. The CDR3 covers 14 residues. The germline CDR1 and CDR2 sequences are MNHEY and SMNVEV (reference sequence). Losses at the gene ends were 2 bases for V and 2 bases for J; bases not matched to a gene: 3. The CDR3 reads CASSLQGVPYEQYF. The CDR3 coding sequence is TGTGCCAGCAGTTTACAGGGGGTACCCTACGAGCAGTACTTC.

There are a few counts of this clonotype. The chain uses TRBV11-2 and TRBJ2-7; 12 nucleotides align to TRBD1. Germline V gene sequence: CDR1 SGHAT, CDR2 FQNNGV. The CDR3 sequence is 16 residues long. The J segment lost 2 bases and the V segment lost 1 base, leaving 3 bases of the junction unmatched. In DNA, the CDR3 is TGTGCCAGCAGCTTAGGGGACAGGGGGCTTGCCTACGAGCAGTACTTC. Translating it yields CASSLGDRGLAYEQYF. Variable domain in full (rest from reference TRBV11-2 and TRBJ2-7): EAGVAQSPRYKIIEKRQSVAFWCNPISGHATLYWYQQILGQGPKLLIQFQNNGVVDDSQLPKDRFSAERLKGVDSTLKIQPAKLEDSAVYLCASSLGDRGLAYEQYFGPGTRLTVT.

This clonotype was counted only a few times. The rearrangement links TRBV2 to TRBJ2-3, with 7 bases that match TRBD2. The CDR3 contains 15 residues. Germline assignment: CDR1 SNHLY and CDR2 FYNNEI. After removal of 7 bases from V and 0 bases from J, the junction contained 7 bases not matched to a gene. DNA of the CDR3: TGTGCCAGCAAAAGGCTAGCGGAGAGCACAGATACGCAGTATTTT. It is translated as CASKRLAESTDTQYF.

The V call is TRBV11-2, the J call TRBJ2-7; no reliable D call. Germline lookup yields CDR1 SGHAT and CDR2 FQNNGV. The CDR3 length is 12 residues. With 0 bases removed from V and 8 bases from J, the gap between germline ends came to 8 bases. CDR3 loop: CASSLDYLQQYF. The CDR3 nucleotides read TGTGCCAGCAGCTTAGATTATCTCCAGCAGTACTTC. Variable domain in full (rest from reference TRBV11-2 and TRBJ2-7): EAGVAQSPRYKIIEKRQSVAFWCNPISGHATLYWYQQILGQGPKLLIQFQNNGVVDDSQLPKDRFSAERLKGVDSTLKIQPAKLEDSAVYLCASSLDYLQQYFGPGTRLTVT.

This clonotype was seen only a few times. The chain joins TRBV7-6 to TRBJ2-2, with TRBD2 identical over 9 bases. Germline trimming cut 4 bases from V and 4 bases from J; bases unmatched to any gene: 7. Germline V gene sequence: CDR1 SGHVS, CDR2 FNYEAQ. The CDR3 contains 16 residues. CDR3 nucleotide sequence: TGTGCCAGCAGCTCTTCCGGGACTAGCACCACCGGGGAGCTGTTTTTT. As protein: CASSSSGTSTTGELFF.

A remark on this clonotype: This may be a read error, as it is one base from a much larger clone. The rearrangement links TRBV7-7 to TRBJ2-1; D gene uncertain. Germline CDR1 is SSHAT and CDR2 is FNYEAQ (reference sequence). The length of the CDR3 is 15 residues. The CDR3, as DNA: TGTGCCAGCGGCTTAGTCCCTAGCTCCTACAATGAGCAGTTCTTC. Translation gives CASGLVPSSYNEQFF.

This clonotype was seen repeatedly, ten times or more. The CDR3: CSASSGADSPLHF. The DNA of the CDR3 is TGCAGTGCTAGCTCAGGGGCTGATTCACCCCTCCACTTT. The chain recombines TRBV20-1 with TRBJ1-6, with D perhaps TRBD1 (6 bases). V dropped 3 bases and J dropped 8 bases, with 11 bases sitting between them. Germline assignment: CDR1 DFQATT and CDR2 SNEGSKA (reference sequence). The CDR3 spans 13 residues.

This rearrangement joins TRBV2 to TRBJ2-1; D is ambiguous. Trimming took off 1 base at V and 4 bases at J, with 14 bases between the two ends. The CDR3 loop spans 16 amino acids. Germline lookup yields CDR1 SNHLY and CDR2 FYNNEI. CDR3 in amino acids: CASSEVVGTAYNEQFF. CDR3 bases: TGTGCCAGCAGTGAAGTGGTTGGAACAGCGTACAATGAGCAGTTCTTC.

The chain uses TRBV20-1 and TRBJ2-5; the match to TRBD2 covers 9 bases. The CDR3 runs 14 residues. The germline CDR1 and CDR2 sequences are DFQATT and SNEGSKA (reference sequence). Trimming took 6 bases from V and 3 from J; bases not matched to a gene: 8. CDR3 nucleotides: TGCAGTGCAGGGGAAGGCGGGAGGGAAGAGACCCAGTACTTC. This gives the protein CSAGEGGREETQYF.

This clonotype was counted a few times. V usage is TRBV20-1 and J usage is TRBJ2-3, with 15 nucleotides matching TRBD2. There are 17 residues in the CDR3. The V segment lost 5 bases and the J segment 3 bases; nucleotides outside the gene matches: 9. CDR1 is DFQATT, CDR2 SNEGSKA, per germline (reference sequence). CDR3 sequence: CSADGTSGGMRTDTQYF. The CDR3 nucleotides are TGCAGTGCTGACGGGACTAGCGGGGGGATGAGAACAGATACGCAGTATTTT.

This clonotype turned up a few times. DNA for the CDR3: TGTGCCACCAGTGCGGTAGGGTCCGATACGCAGTATTTT. It is translated as CATSAVGSDTQYF. The chain is built from TRBV24-1 and TRBJ2-3; no clear D gene. Trimming shortened V by 5 bases and J by 6 bases, and 11 bases separated the two germline ends. Germline CDR1 and CDR2: KGHDR and SFDVKD. The CDR3 runs 13 residues.

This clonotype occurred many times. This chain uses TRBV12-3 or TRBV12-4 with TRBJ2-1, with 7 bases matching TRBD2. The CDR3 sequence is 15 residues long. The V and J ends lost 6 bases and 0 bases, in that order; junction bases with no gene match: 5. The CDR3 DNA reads TGTGCCAGCAGCTTCCGCGGGAGCTCCTACAATGAGCAGTTCTTC. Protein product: CASSFRGSSYNEQFF.

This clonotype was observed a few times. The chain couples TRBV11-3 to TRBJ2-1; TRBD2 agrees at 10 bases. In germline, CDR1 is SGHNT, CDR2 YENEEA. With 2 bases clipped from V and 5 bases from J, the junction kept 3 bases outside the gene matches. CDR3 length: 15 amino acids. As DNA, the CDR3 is TGTGCCAGCAGCTTACGGACTAGCGGCCACAATGAGCAGTTCTTC. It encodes CASSLRTSGHNEQFF.

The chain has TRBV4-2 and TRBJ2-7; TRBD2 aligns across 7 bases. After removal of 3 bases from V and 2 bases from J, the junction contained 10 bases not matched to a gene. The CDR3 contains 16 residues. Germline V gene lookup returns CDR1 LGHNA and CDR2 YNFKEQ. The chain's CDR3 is CASSQIPGLTTYEQYF. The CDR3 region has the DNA TGTGCCAGCAGCCAGATACCGGGACTAACGACCTACGAGCAGTACTTC.

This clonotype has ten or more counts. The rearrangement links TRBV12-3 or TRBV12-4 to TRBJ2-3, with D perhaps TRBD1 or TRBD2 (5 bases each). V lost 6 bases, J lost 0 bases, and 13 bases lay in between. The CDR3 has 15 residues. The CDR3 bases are TGTGCCAGCAGACCGGGACGGACTAGCACAGATACGCAGTATTTT. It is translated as CASRPGRTSTDTQYF.

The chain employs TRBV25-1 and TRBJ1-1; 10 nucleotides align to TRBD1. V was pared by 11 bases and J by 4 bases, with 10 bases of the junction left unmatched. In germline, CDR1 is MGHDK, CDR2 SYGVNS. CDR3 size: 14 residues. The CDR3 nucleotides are TGTGCCTCGGCGGGACAGGGGCTTTCCACTGAAGCTTTCTTT. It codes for CASAGQGLSTEAFF.

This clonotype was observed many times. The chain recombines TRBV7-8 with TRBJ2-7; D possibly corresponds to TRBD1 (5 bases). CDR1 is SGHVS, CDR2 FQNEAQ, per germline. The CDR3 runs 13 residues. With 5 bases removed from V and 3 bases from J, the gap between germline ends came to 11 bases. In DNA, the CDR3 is TGTGCCAGCAGCCCCCCAGGGCTCTACGAGCAGTACTTC. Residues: CASSPPGLYEQYF.